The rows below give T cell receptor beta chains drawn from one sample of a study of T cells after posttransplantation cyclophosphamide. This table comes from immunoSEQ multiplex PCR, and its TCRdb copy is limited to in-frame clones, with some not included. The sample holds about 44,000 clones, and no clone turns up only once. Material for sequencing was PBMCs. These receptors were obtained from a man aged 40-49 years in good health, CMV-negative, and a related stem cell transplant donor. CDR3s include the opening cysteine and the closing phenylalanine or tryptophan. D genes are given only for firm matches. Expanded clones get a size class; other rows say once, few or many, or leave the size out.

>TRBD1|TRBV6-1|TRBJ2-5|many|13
TGTGCCAGCATCAGGGGGCGTTTGGAGACCCAGTACTTC
CASIRGRLETQYF
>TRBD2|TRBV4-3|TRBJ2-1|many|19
TGCGCCAGCAGCCAAGATGTTGGACTAGCGGGAGGTGGATACAATGAGCAGTTCTTC
CASSQDVGLAGGGYNEQFF
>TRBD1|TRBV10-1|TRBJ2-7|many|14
TGCGCCAGCAGTGCTGATACAGGGGGAAACGAGCAGTACTTC
CASSADTGGNEQYF
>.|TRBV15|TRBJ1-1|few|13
TGTGCCACCAGCAGAGATCAGAACACTGAAGCTTTCTTT
CATSRDQNTEAFF
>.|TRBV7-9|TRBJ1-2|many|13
TGTGCCAGCAGCCCTGGGGCTCACTATGGCTACACCTTC
CASSPGAHYGYTF
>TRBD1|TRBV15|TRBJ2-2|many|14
TGTGCCTCCAGAAGGGGGCCGAACACCGGGGAGCTGTTTTTT
CASRRGPNTGELFF
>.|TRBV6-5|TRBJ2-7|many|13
TGTGCCAGCAAAGAGAGGGGGAACTACGAGCAGTACTTC
CASKERGNYEQYF
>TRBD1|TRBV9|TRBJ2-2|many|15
TGTGCCAGCAGCGTGAGGACAGGGGTGACCGGGGAGCTGTTTTTT
CASSVRTGVTGELFF
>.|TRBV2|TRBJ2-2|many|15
TGTGCCAGCAGTGGCAGGCTAGGGGACACCGGGGAGCTGTTTTTT
CASSGRLGDTGELFF
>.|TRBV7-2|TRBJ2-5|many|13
TGTGCCAGCAGCTTATGGGGGCGAGAGACCCAGTACTTC
CASSLWGRETQYF
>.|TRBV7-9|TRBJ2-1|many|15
TGTGCCAGCAGCGGTGAGGGACTGGATTACAATGAGCAGTTCTTC
CASSGEGLDYNEQFF
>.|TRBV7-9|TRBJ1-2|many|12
TGTGCCAGCAGCTTAAGCGGGGGTGGCTACACCTTC
CASSLSGGGYTF
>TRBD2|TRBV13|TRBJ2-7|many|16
TGTGCCAGCAGCTTTAGCCCGGGACTAGCAGCTAACGAGCAGTACTTC
CASSFSPGLAANEQYF
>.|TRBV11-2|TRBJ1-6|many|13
TGTGCCAGCAGCTTAGAGGCTTATTCACCCCTCCACTTT
CASSLEAYSPLHF
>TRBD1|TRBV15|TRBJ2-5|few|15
TGTGCCACCAGCAGAGGACAGGGGGGTAGGGAGACCCAGTACTTC
CATSRGQGGRETQYF
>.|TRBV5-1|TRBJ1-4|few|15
TGCGCCAGCAGCTTGGCGGGGGGGGACTACGAAAAACTGTTTTTT
CASSLAGGDYEKLFF
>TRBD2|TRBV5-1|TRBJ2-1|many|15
TGCGCCAGCAGCTTGGGACTAGCGGGTTACAATGAGCAGTTCTTC
CASSLGLAGYNEQFF
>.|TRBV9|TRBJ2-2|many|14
TGTGCCAGCAGCGTAGTTACAGACACCGGGGAGCTGTTTTTT
CASSVVTDTGELFF
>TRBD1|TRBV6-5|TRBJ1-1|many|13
TGTGCCAGCAGGAGACAGGGGAACACTGAAGCTTTCTTT
CASRRQGNTEAFF
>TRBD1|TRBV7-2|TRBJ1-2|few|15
TGTGCCAGCAGCTCGATCGCCGGGACAGACTATGGCTACACCTTC
CASSSIAGTDYGYTF
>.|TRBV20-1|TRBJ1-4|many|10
TGCAGTGCTAGTCGTGAAAAACTGTTTTTT
CSASREKLFF
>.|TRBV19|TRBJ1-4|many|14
TGTGCCAGTAGTATAGGGGAGTCAAGGGAAAAACTGTTTTTT
CASSIGESREKLFF
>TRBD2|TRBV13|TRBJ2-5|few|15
TGTGCCAGCAGCGGAGGACTAGCGGGAAAAGAGACCCAGTACTTC
CASSGGLAGKETQYF
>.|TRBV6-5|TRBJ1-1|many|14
TGTGCCAGCAGTTACTCGGAGGGCAACACTGAAGCTTTCTTT
CASSYSEGNTEAFF
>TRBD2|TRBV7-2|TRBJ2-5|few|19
TGTGCCAGCAGCTTGGGGACTAGCGGGAGGCGGGTTGGCCAAGAGACCCAGTACTTC
CASSLGTSGRRVGQETQYF
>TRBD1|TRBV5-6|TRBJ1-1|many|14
TGTGCCAGCAGCTTCGGGACAGGGGCGACTGAAGCTTTCTTT
CASSFGTGATEAFF
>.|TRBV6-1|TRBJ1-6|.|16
TGTGCCAGCAGTGAAGGGGGGGGCAGGGGAAAATCACCCCTCCACTTT
CASSEGGGRGKSPLHF
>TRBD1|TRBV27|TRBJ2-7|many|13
TGTGCCAGCTCACCGGGACAGGGCTACGAGCAGTACTTC
CASSPGQGYEQYF
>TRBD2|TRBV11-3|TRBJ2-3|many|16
TGTGCCAGCAGCGCGGGACTAGCGGCGCCCACAGATACGCAGTATTTT
CASSAGLAAPTDTQYF
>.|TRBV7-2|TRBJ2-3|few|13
TGTGCCAGCAGTATTAGCCCCACAGATACGCAGTATTTT
CASSISPTDTQYF
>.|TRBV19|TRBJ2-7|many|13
TGTGCCAGTAGTATAACCTCCGGCTACGAGCAGTACTTC
CASSITSGYEQYF
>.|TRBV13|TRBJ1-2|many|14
TGTGCCAGCAGCCCCCTGGGAGGGGTCGGTGGCTACACCTTC
CASSPLGGVGGYTF
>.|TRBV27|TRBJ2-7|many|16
TGTGCCAGCAGGGGGGCGGGACTACCGGGCTCCTACGAGCAGTACTTC
CASRGAGLPGSYEQYF
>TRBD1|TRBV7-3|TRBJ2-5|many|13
TGTGCCAGCAGCCGACAGGGTTTAGAGACCCAGTACTTC
CASSRQGLETQYF
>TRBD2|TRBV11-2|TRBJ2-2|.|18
TGTGCCAGCAGCTTTCGGACTAGCGGGAGGGCGAACACCGGGGAGCTGCTTTTT
CASSFRTSGRANTGELLF
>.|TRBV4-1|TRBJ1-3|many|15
TGCGCCAGCAGCCAAATCCAGGGCTCTGGAAACACCATATATTTT
CASSQIQGSGNTIYF
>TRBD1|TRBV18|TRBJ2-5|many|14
TGTGCCAGCTCACCATGGACAGGTCAAGAGACCCAGTACTTC
CASSPWTGQETQYF
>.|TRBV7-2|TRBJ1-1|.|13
TGTGCCAGCAGCCGTGGAGTTAACACTGAAGCTTTCTTT
CASSRGVNTEAFF
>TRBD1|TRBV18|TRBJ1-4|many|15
TGTGCCAGCTCACCTAGGACAGGGGAGTATGAAAAACTGTTTTTT
CASSPRTGEYEKLFF